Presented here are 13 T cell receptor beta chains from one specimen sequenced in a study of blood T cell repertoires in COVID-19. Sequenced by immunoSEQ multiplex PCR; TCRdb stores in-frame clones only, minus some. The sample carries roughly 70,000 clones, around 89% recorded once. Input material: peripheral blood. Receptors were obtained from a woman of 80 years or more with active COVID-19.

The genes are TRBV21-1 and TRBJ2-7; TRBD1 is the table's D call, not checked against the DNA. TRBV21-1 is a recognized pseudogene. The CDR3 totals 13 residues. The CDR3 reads CASRPTVHYEQYF. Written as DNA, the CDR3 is TGTGCCAGCAGACCGACAGTACACTACGAGCAGTACTTC.

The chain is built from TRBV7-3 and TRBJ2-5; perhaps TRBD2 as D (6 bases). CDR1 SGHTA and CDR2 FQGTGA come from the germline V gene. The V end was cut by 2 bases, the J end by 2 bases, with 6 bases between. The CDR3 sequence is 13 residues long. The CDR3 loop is CASSLGRQETQYF. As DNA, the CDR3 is TGTGCCAGCAGCTTAGGGAGGCAAGAGACCCAGTACTTC.

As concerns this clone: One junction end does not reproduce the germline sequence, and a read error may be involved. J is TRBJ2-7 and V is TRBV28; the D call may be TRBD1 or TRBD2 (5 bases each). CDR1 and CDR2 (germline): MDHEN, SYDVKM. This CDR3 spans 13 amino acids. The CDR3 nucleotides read TGTGCCAGCAGTCTATGGGGGAGCGACGAGCAGTACTTC. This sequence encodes CASSLWGSDEQYF.

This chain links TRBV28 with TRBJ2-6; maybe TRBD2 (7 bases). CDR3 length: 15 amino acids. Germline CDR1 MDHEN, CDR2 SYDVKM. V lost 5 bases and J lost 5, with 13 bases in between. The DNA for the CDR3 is TGTGCCAGCAGTCCTCCGGGGGGCAGGGCCAACGTCCTGACTTTC. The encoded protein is CASSPPGGRANVLTF.

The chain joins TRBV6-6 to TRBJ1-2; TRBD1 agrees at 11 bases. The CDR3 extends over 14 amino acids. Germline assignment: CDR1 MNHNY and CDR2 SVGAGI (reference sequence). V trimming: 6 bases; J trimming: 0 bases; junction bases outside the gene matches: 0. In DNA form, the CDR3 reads TGTGCCAGCAGGGGACAGGGGGCTAACTATGGCTACACCTTC. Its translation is CASRGQGANYGYTF.

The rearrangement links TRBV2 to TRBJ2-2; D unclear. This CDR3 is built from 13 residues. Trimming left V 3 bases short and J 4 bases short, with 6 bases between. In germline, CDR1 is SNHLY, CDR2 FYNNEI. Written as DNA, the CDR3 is TGTGCCAGCAGTGACTCAGGCACCGGGGAGCTGTTTTTT. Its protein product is CASSDSGTGELFF. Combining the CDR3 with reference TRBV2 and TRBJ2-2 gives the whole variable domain EPEVTQTPSHQVTQMGQEVILRCVPISNHLYFYWYRQILGQKVEFLVSFYNNEISEKSEIFDDQFSVERPDGSNFTLKIRSTKLEDSAMYFCASSDSGTGELFFGEGSRLTVL.

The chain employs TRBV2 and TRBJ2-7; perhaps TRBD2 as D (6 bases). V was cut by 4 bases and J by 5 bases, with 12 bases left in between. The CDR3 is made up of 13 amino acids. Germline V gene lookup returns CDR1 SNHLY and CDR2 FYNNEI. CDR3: CASSAGPGDEQYF. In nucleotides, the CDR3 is TGTGCCAGCAGTGCCGGGCCGGGAGACGAGCAGTACTTC. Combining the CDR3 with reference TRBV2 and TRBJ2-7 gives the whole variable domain EPEVTQTPSHQVTQMGQEVILRCVPISNHLYFYWYRQILGQKVEFLVSFYNNEISEKSEIFDDQFSVERPDGSNFTLKIRSTKLEDSAMYFCASSAGPGDEQYFGPGTRLTVT.

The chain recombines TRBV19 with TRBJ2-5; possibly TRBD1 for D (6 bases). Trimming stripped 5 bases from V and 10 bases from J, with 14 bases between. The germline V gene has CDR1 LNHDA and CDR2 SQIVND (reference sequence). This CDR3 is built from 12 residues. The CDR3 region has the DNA TGTGCCAGTAGTGGCGACAGGTGGGACCAGTACTTC. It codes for CASSGDRWDQYF.

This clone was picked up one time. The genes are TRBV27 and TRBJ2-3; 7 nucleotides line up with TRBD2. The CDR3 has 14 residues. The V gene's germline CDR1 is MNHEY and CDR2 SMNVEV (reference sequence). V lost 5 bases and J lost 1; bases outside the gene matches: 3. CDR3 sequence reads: CASSSGARTDTQYF. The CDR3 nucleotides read TGTGCCAGCAGTAGCGGGGCTCGCACAGATACGCAGTATTTT.

CDR3 sequence: CAWILHPWGGRTGELFF. The CDR3 bases are TGTGCCTGGATACTCCATCCATGGGGGGGACGCACCGGGGAGCTGTTTTTT. The chain is built from TRBV30 and TRBJ2-2, with 7 bases fitting TRBD2. CDR1 is GTSNPN and CDR2 is SVGIG in the germline V gene (reference sequence). CDR3 length equals 17 residues. V dropped 4 bases and J dropped 4; count of bases not matched to a gene: 15.

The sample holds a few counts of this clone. CDR3 in DNA: TGTGCCAGCAGTTACGAGGTCAGGGGGCAGGGCGAGCAGTACTTC. It specifies CASSYEVRGQGEQYF. The chain carries TRBV6-6 and TRBJ2-7, with 8 positions matching TRBD1. Per the germline V gene, CDR1 is MNHNY and CDR2 is SVGAGI (reference sequence). This CDR3 spans 15 amino acids. Unmatched junction bases numbered 9, after V lost 2 bases and J lost 6 bases.

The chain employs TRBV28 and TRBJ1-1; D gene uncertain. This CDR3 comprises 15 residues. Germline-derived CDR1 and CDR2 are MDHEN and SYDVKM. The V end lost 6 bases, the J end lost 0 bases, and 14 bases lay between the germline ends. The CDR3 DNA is TGTGCCAGCAGCCTCTTGAGTTTGCTGAACACTGAAGCTTTCTTT. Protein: CASSLLSLLNTEAFF.

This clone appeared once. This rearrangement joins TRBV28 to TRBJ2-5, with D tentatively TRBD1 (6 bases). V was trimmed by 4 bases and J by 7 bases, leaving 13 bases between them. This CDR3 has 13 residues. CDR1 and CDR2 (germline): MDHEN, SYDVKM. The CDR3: CASSSRPTGTQYF. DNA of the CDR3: TGTGCCAGCAGTTCCCGCCCGACAGGGACCCAGTACTTC.